The source of this T cell receptor (beta chain) is a study of blood T cell repertoires in COVID-19. At the level of the study: COVID-19 samples, acute and convalescent, were from the United States, Italy and Spain. The analysed material was cDNA or gDNA that came from T cells, B-cell-depleted T cells, or PBMCs.

Authors' methods: Cell counts per sample came from amplifying reference gene primers. Assay: immunoSEQ multiplex PCR; the TCRdb copy retains only in-frame clones and omits some. Clone size and V and J calls were adopted from that table, with D and trimming inferred from the DNA. Seen here are fewer than 200,000 clones, roughly 93% observed once, and the top ten hold over 3.5%. V was pared by 5 bases and J by 4 bases, with 4 bases of the junction left unmatched. The CDR3 covers 13 residues. Germline CDR1 is ENHRY and CDR2 is SYGVKD. The origin of this receptor is a woman in her forties or fifties with acute or convalescent COVID-19. This chain uses TRBV10-3 with TRBJ2-5; 7 bases are a match to TRBD1. The sequenced sample consisted of peripheral blood. For the CDR3, the DNA is TGTGCCATCAGTAGACAGGGTATAGAGACCCAGTACTTC. Translated, it gives CAISRQGIETQYF.